This entry concerns a single T cell receptor (beta chain). The sample belongs to a study of blood T cell repertoires in COVID-19. The wider study: The United States, Italy and Spain were the sources of the acute and convalescent COVID-19 samples.

The CDR3 loop spans 18 amino acids. Looked up from germline, CDR1 is SGHDN and CDR2 is FVKESK. Trimming removed 4 bases from V and 0 bases from J; junction bases left unmatched: 10. Authors' analysis steps: Reference gene primer amplification in the assay estimated nucleated cell counts. Sequencing used immunoSEQ multiplex PCR; TCRdb keeps in-frame clones, though not all of them. The V and J calls and clone size were taken over from that table, and D and trimming were inferred from the DNA. Of about 140,000 clones listed, around 87% are singletons. Material for sequencing was peripheral blood. The sequence was collected from a human donor in a cohort sampled during active COVID-19. The chain couples TRBV14 to TRBJ2-1; 9 positions match TRBD1. This CDR3 reads CASSPTIYRGPSYNEQFF. The CDR3 region has the DNA TGTGCCAGCAGCCCGACGATTTACAGGGGGCCCTCCTACAATGAGCAGTTCTTC.